This T cell receptor (beta chain) was observed in a study of beta chain features in type 1 diabetes. Background on the study: The examined sorted cells totaled 85 million to 120 million across samples. General study findings and limits: TCRB CDR3s were moderately but significantly shorter in Type 1 diabetes patients in all four CD4+ subsets.

The sequenced template was cDNA made from the entire isolated RNA. Measured with immunoSEQ multiplex PCR; TCRdb has only the in-frame clones, and not every one. The data contain 500,000 to 650,000 clones, around 12% of them singletons. The CDR3 runs 13 residues. Between the trimmed V and J ends, which lost 1 base and 4 bases, there was a span of 10 bases. Looked up from germline, CDR1 is GTSNPN and CDR2 is SVGIG (reference sequence). With respect to this clone: Its matching antigen is unknown.

Input material: naive CD4+ T cells from blood. V gene TRBV30 combines with J gene TRBJ1-2, with TRBD1 as a possible D gene (6 bases). The sequence was collected from a man aged 25 to 40 with type 1 diabetes. The CDR3 loop is CAWSEGGSYGYTF. In nucleotides, the CDR3 is TGTGCCTGGAGTGAGGGGGGCAGCTATGGCTACACCTTC.